A single sample gave rise to the 20 T cell receptor beta chains below, sequenced in a study of response to subunit inactivated influenza vaccine. MiXCR was run by TCRdb on the RT-PCR reads, yielding one entry per CDR3 protein. The table has about 540,000 distinct CDR3 sequences, around 21% seen once; the top ten hold 2.8%. In addition, the sample was reused for a study of T cells expressing NK-cell markers. That paper states: It was by 5'RACE template switching with UMIs that TCR beta cDNA was made.

The input for sequencing was CD4+ T cells sorted from PBMCs, taken 11 to 12 days after vaccination. These receptors all stem from a man aged 50 to 60 who received an inactivated influenza vaccine.

In this sample, this clonotype turned up many times. This chain connects TRBV14 to TRBJ2-1, with a tentative D call TRBD2 (6 bases). Trimming stripped 1 base from V and 7 bases from J, with 11 bases between. The CDR3 spans 14 residues. Germline CDR1 SGHDN, CDR2 FVKESK. CDR3 loop: CASSQGDFQNEQFF. The CDR3 coding sequence is TGTGCCAGCAGCCAAGGGGACTTTCAGAATGAGCAGTTCTTC.

This clonotype has more than one count but fewer than ten. The chain employs TRBV24-1 and TRBJ2-3; D is undetermined. The CDR3 extends over 14 amino acids. Trimming left V 4 bases short and J 7 bases short, with 14 bases between. In germline, CDR1 is KGHDR, CDR2 SFDVKD. Here the CDR3 DNA reads TGTGCCACCAGTGAACCCGGCGGACCCAATACGCAGTATTTT. Residues: CATSEPGGPNTQYF.

The genes are TRBV20-1 and TRBJ2-1; D unclear. The V gene's germline CDR1 is DFQATT and CDR2 SNEGSKA (reference sequence). The CDR3 sequence is 11 residues long. Trimming pared 0 bases from V and 11 bases from J, leaving 8 bases between. CDR3 in amino acids: CSAREGGKQFF. CDR3 DNA sequence: TGCAGTGCTAGAGAGGGTGGGAAGCAGTTCTTC.

This chain joins TRBV5-1 and TRBJ2-3, with 8 nucleotides matching TRBD1. The V gene's germline CDR1 is SGHRS and CDR2 YFSETQ. V was clipped by 0 bases and J by 5 bases; unmatched bases: 8. CDR3 size: 16 residues. The CDR3 bases are TGCGCCAGCAGCTTGGGGCAGGGGGCCGGGGGAGATACGCAGTATTTT. Encoded protein: CASSLGQGAGGDTQYF.

This clonotype has more than one count but fewer than ten. The J gene is TRBJ2-6, the V gene TRBV18; 8 positions match TRBD1. The CDR3 has 17 amino acids. CDR1 and CDR2 from the germline V gene are KGHSH and LQKENI. J lost 0 bases, V lost 2 bases, and 3 bases had no gene match. The CDR3 DNA sequence: TGTGCCAGCTCACCAGGAGGACAGGGCTCTGGGGCCAACGTCCTGACTTTC. Translating it yields CASSPGGQGSGANVLTF.

This chain links TRBV2 with TRBJ1-2; D remains ambiguous. The CDR3 totals 15 residues. Per the germline V gene, CDR1 is SNHLY and CDR2 is FYNNEI. Trimming removed 1 base from V and 4 bases from J, with 13 bases in between. CDR3 DNA: TGTGCCAGCAGTGAAGTTATGGCCGAGATCTATGGCTACACCTTC. Protein: CASSEVMAEIYGYTF.

The gene calls are TRBV19 and TRBJ1-1; D ambiguous. The V end lost 5 bases, the J end lost 1 base, and 8 bases lay between the germline ends. The CDR3 consists of 13 residues. Per the germline V gene, CDR1 is LNHDA and CDR2 is SQIVND (reference sequence). CDR3 in DNA: TGTGCCAGTAGTGAAAGGACGAACACTGAAGCTTTCTTT. Its translation is CASSERTNTEAFF.

V is TRBV20-1 and J is TRBJ1-5; TRBD1 matches at 8 bases. Germline V gene sequence: CDR1 DFQATT, CDR2 SNEGSKA (reference sequence). CDR3 length: 14 residues. The junction had 3 bases not matched to a gene; V was cut back by 2 bases and J by 3 bases. CDR3 DNA: TGCAGTGCTAGAAAGGGACAGGACAATCAGCCCCAGCATTTT. Translation gives CSARKGQDNQPQHF.

A few counts support this clonotype. The CDR3 reads CSVLDRGGYEQYF. The CDR3 DNA reads TGCAGCGTTCTGGACAGGGGGGGATACGAGCAGTACTTC. The chain recombines TRBV29-1 with TRBJ2-7; 10 bases align to TRBD1. This CDR3 comprises 13 residues. Germline CDR1 and CDR2: SQVTM and ANQGSEA. The ends lost 5 bases at V and 4 bases at J; junction bases unmatched: 5.

V and J are TRBV2 and TRBJ1-1; 9 bases agree with TRBD1. There are 15 residues in the CDR3. The ends lost 5 bases at V and 6 bases at J; junction bases unmatched: 10. The germline CDR1 and CDR2 sequences are SNHLY and FYNNEI. This chain's CDR3 is CASSWTGATGSEAFF. The CDR3 DNA sequence: TGTGCCAGCAGTTGGACAGGGGCGACGGGTTCTGAAGCTTTCTTT.

The gene calls are TRBV7-2 and TRBJ1-2; D remains unclear. Deletions cut 6 bases from V and 5 bases from J, with 19 bases between. Germline V CDR1 and CDR2: SGHTA, FQGNSA. The CDR3 runs to 15 residues. Here the CDR3 reads CASSYLGGGEYGYTF. As DNA, the CDR3 is TGTGCCAGCAGTTATCTGGGTGGCGGGGAATATGGCTACACCTTC.

The V gene is TRBV7-9, the J gene TRBJ2-1; D is perhaps TRBD1 (7 bases). This CDR3 is 16 amino acids long. V lost 2 bases, J lost 0 bases, and 11 bases lay in between. Germline lookup yields CDR1 SEHNR and CDR2 FQNEAQ (reference sequence). In DNA, the CDR3 is TGTGCCAGCAGCTTAAGGCGGGACAGCTCCTACAATGAGCAGTTCTTC. Amino acids: CASSLRRDSSYNEQFF.

The chain employs TRBV7-2 and TRBJ2-5, with D unresolved. The CDR3 runs to 13 residues. Germline CDR1 and CDR2: SGHTA and FQGNSA. The V end was cut by 5 bases, the J end by 4 bases, with 11 bases between. The CDR3 DNA reads TGTGCCAGCAGCCCCAGTATCAGAGAGACCCAGTACTTC. It translates to CASSPSIRETQYF.

This clonotype came up a few times. V gene TRBV12-3 or TRBV12-4 combines with J gene TRBJ2-5, with D maybe TRBD2 (6 bases). Trimming took off 5 bases at V and 8 bases at J, with 21 bases between the two ends. There are 15 residues in the CDR3. CDR3 DNA sequence: TGTGCCAGCAGTCGGCCCGCGGCCCGGGGGACCACCCAGTACTTC. Translating gives CASSRPAARGTTQYF.

This clonotype was detected many times. This rearrangement joins TRBV29-1 to TRBJ2-6; TRBD2 matches at 8 bases. Germline V CDR1 and CDR2: SQVTM, ANQGSEA. The CDR3 runs 18 residues. Trimming removed 1 base from V and 0 bases from J; junction bases left unmatched: 8. The CDR3 loop is CSVEGGEREYSGANVLTF. DNA of the CDR3: TGCAGCGTTGAAGGTGGCGAGCGGGAGTACTCTGGGGCCAACGTCCTGACTTTC.

The chain is built from TRBV28 and TRBJ2-1; TRBD1 matches at 11 bases. This CDR3 is built from 17 residues. J lost 7 bases, V lost 2 bases, and 10 bases had no gene match. Germline V gene data show CDR1 as MDHEN and CDR2 as SYDVKM. The CDR3 coding sequence is TGTGCCAGCAGTTTACTGGTGGGGACAGGGGGGGAGAATGAGCAGTTCTTC. Translating gives CASSLLVGTGGENEQFF.

The chain employs TRBV12-3 or TRBV12-4 and TRBJ1-6; possibly TRBD1 for D (5 bases). Trimming left V 3 bases short and J 0 bases short, with 12 bases between. CDR3 length equals 17 residues. CDR3 nucleotides: TGTGCCAGCAGTTTGTTCAGGGATGGCTCCTATAATTCACCCCTCCACTTT. Translation gives CASSLFRDGSYNSPLHF.

This chain connects TRBV6-2 or TRBV6-3 to TRBJ1-5, with D uncertain. V dropped 0 bases and J dropped 3 bases, with 3 bases sitting between them. This CDR3 contains 13 residues. The germline CDR1 and CDR2 sequences are MNHEY and SVGEGT. The CDR3 spells CASSYSLNQPQHF. For the CDR3, the DNA is TGTGCCAGCAGTTACTCCCTCAATCAGCCCCAGCATTTT.

The V gene is TRBV12-3 or TRBV12-4, the J gene TRBJ2-1, with D unclear. V was trimmed by 3 bases and J by 12 bases, leaving 15 bases between them. The CDR3 totals 13 residues. In DNA form, the CDR3 reads TGTGCCAGCAGTTTGAACCTCAGGTTGGGGCAGTTCTTC. Amino acid sequence: CASSLNLRLGQFF.

This clonotype was counted between two and nine times. The V and J genes are TRBV11-2 and TRBJ2-1; the match to TRBD2 covers 9 bases. Germline values: CDR1 SGHAT, CDR2 FQNNGV. V lost 3 bases, J lost 7 bases, and 13 bases stayed unmatched. The CDR3 totals 17 residues. This CDR3 reads CASSFTNSGRVKNEQFF. CDR3 nucleotides: TGTGCCAGCAGCTTTACCAATAGCGGGAGAGTCAAGAATGAGCAGTTCTTC. Looking up the rest from reference TRBV11-2 and TRBJ2-1 gives the full variable domain: EAGVAQSPRYKIIEKRQSVAFWCNPISGHATLYWYQQILGQGPKLLIQFQNNGVVDDSQLPKDRFSAERLKGVDSTLKIQPAKLEDSAVYLCASSFTNSGRVKNEQFFGPGTRLTVL.